Listed below are T cell receptor beta chains from one sample, sequenced in a study of beta chain features in type 1 diabetes. Sequencing used immunoSEQ multiplex PCR; TCRdb keeps in-frame clones, though not all of them. The table lists about 270,000 clones, approximately 14% of them singletons. Input material: naive CD4+ T cells from blood. These TCRs come from a middle-aged woman in good health. CDR3s include the opening cysteine and the closing phenylalanine or tryptophan. D genes are given only for firm matches. Clone size is shown for a subset of rows, as once, few, many or a class of expanded clone.

clone size,V gene,D gene,J gene,CDR3 protein,CDR3 DNA
.,TRBV5-6,.,TRBJ1-2,CASSLARRTGGYGYTF,TGTGCCAGCAGCTTGGCTCGAAGGACGGGGGGCTATGGCTACACCTTC
.,TRBV19,TRBD1,TRBJ1-2,CASMGSWTGGESYGYTF,TGTGCCAGTATGGGATCGTGGACAGGGGGCGAGAGCTATGGCTACACCTTC
.,TRBV15,TRBD1,TRBJ1-1,CATGQGTGTGSEAFF,TGTGCCACCGGGCAGGGAACCGGGACAGGGTCTGAAGCTTTCTTT
.,TRBV5-1,TRBD2,TRBJ2-5,CASSSGLEETQYF,TGCGCCAGCAGCTCCGGACTAGAAGAGACCCAGTACTTC
.,TRBV7-2,TRBD2,TRBJ2-5,CASSLGVAGGQETQYF,TGTGCCAGCAGCTTAGGGGTAGCGGGGGGGCAAGAGACCCAGTACTTC
few,TRBV13,TRBD1,TRBJ2-7,CASSRIPGQGMEDYEQYF,TGTGCCAGCAGCCGGATACCGGGACAGGGAATGGAGGACTACGAGCAGTACTTC
few,TRBV7-8,TRBD1,TRBJ1-1,CASSLEYRGDTEAFF,TGTGCCAGCAGCTTAGAATACAGGGGAGACACTGAAGCTTTCTTT
.,TRBV5-1,TRBD1,TRBJ2-3,CASRMDRGTDTQYF,TGCGCCAGCAGGATGGACAGGGGTACAGATACGCAGTATTTT
.,TRBV7-2,.,TRBJ1-2,CASSLRPKTAYYGYTF,TGTGCCAGCAGCTTAAGGCCGAAGACAGCATACTATGGCTACACCTTC
few,TRBV5-1,TRBD1,TRBJ2-3,CASSSQATGMAQYF,TGCGCCAGCAGCTCGCAAGCGACAGGGATGGCGCAGTATTTT
few,TRBV12-5,.,TRBJ2-1,CASGHGYNEQFF,TGTGCTAGTGGTCACGGCTACAATGAGCAGTTCTTC
.,TRBV28,TRBD2,TRBJ2-7,CASASGGFHEQYF,TGTGCCAGCGCTAGCGGGGGATTCCACGAGCAGTACTTC
.,TRBV7-8,TRBD1,TRBJ1-5,CASSLEPGTGTQPQHF,TGTGCCAGCAGCTTAGAGCCCGGGACAGGGACTCAGCCCCAGCATTTT
.,TRBV29-1,.,TRBJ1-5,CSAARGPNQPQHF,TGCAGCGCCGCGCGGGGGCCGAATCAGCCCCAGCATTTT
few,TRBV5-1,TRBD2,TRBJ2-1,CASSWTSGGAVNEQFF,TGCGCCAGCAGCTGGACTAGCGGGGGGGCCGTCAATGAGCAGTTCTTC
.,TRBV6-5,TRBD1,TRBJ1-1,CASSSYRGDTEAFF,TGTGCCAGCAGTTCATACAGGGGCGACACTGAAGCTTTCTTT
few,TRBV11-1,.,TRBJ1-1,CASSLDTVNTEAFF,TGTGCCAGCAGCCTGGACACGGTGAACACTGAAGCTTTCTTT
few,TRBV5-4,TRBD1,TRBJ2-5,CASRGDRYVAKETQYF,TGTGCCAGCAGGGGGGACAGATATGTTGCCAAAGAGACCCAGTACTTC
.,TRBV6-1,.,TRBJ2-3,CASSEQGGGTDTQYF,TGTGCCAGCAGTGAACAAGGCGGGGGCACAGATACGCAGTATTTT
few,TRBV7-2,.,TRBJ2-1,CASSKTSFDNEQFF,TGTGCCAGCAGCAAGACTAGTTTCGACAATGAGCAGTTCTTC
.,TRBV5-1,.,TRBJ2-5,CASSIGTGQETQYF,TGCGCCAGCAGCATAGGGACTGGACAAGAGACCCAGTACTTC
.,TRBV10-3,.,TRBJ2-7,CAISVPQVRGAYEQYF,TGTGCCATCAGTGTCCCCCAGGTGCGGGGAGCCTACGAGCAGTACTTC
few,TRBV4-3,.,TRBJ1-2,CASSPSWFRGYTF,TGCGCCAGCAGCCCATCTTGGTTCCGGGGCTACACCTTC
.,TRBV5-1,TRBD1,TRBJ2-2,CASSLDSVPGGASGELFF,TGCGCCAGCAGCTTGGATTCGGTGCCAGGGGGCGCGTCCGGGGAGCTGTTTTTT
few,TRBV5-4,TRBD1,TRBJ1-1,CASSLGGQGAAEAFF,TGTGCCAGCAGCTTAGGGGGGCAGGGGGCGGCTGAAGCTTTCTTT
few,TRBV29-1,TRBD1,TRBJ2-4,CSVGQGTNIQYF,TGCAGCGTCGGACAGGGGACAAACATTCAGTACTTC
few,TRBV7-2,.,TRBJ1-6,CASSPPRPVISPLHF,TGTGCCAGCAGCCCTCCGCGGCCCGTCATTTCACCCCTCCACTTT
few,TRBV5-1,TRBD1,TRBJ1-2,CASSYGQGHYGYTF,TGCGCCAGCAGCTATGGACAGGGTCACTATGGCTACACCTTC
.,TRBV6-5,.,TRBJ1-5,CASSYVEGDQPQHF,TGTGCCAGCAGTTACGTGGAAGGGGATCAGCCCCAGCATTTT
.,TRBV7-9,TRBD1,TRBJ1-6,CASSSGTALSTLHF,TGTGCCAGCAGCTCCGGGACAGCTCTCTCAACCCTCCACTTT
.,TRBV4-2,TRBD2,TRBJ2-1,CASSQGGTGGSNEQFF,TGTGCCAGCAGCCAGGGAGGGACGGGGGGGAGCAATGAGCAGTTCTTC
few,TRBV5-1,.,TRBJ1-1,CASSSHTEAFF,TGCGCCAGCAGCTCTCACACTGAAGCTTTCTTT
.,TRBV9,.,TRBJ2-5,CASSLRGFETQYF,TGTGCCAGCAGCCTCAGGGGTTTCGAGACCCAGTACTTC
.,TRBV7-7,TRBD2,TRBJ2-5,CASSLIAAGGQETQYF,TGTGCCAGCAGCTTAATAGCAGCGGGGGGGCAAGAGACCCAGTACTTC
.,TRBV4-1,.,TRBJ2-1,CASRAIQGYNEQFF,TGCGCCAGCAGGGCAATACAGGGTTACAATGAGCAGTTCTTC